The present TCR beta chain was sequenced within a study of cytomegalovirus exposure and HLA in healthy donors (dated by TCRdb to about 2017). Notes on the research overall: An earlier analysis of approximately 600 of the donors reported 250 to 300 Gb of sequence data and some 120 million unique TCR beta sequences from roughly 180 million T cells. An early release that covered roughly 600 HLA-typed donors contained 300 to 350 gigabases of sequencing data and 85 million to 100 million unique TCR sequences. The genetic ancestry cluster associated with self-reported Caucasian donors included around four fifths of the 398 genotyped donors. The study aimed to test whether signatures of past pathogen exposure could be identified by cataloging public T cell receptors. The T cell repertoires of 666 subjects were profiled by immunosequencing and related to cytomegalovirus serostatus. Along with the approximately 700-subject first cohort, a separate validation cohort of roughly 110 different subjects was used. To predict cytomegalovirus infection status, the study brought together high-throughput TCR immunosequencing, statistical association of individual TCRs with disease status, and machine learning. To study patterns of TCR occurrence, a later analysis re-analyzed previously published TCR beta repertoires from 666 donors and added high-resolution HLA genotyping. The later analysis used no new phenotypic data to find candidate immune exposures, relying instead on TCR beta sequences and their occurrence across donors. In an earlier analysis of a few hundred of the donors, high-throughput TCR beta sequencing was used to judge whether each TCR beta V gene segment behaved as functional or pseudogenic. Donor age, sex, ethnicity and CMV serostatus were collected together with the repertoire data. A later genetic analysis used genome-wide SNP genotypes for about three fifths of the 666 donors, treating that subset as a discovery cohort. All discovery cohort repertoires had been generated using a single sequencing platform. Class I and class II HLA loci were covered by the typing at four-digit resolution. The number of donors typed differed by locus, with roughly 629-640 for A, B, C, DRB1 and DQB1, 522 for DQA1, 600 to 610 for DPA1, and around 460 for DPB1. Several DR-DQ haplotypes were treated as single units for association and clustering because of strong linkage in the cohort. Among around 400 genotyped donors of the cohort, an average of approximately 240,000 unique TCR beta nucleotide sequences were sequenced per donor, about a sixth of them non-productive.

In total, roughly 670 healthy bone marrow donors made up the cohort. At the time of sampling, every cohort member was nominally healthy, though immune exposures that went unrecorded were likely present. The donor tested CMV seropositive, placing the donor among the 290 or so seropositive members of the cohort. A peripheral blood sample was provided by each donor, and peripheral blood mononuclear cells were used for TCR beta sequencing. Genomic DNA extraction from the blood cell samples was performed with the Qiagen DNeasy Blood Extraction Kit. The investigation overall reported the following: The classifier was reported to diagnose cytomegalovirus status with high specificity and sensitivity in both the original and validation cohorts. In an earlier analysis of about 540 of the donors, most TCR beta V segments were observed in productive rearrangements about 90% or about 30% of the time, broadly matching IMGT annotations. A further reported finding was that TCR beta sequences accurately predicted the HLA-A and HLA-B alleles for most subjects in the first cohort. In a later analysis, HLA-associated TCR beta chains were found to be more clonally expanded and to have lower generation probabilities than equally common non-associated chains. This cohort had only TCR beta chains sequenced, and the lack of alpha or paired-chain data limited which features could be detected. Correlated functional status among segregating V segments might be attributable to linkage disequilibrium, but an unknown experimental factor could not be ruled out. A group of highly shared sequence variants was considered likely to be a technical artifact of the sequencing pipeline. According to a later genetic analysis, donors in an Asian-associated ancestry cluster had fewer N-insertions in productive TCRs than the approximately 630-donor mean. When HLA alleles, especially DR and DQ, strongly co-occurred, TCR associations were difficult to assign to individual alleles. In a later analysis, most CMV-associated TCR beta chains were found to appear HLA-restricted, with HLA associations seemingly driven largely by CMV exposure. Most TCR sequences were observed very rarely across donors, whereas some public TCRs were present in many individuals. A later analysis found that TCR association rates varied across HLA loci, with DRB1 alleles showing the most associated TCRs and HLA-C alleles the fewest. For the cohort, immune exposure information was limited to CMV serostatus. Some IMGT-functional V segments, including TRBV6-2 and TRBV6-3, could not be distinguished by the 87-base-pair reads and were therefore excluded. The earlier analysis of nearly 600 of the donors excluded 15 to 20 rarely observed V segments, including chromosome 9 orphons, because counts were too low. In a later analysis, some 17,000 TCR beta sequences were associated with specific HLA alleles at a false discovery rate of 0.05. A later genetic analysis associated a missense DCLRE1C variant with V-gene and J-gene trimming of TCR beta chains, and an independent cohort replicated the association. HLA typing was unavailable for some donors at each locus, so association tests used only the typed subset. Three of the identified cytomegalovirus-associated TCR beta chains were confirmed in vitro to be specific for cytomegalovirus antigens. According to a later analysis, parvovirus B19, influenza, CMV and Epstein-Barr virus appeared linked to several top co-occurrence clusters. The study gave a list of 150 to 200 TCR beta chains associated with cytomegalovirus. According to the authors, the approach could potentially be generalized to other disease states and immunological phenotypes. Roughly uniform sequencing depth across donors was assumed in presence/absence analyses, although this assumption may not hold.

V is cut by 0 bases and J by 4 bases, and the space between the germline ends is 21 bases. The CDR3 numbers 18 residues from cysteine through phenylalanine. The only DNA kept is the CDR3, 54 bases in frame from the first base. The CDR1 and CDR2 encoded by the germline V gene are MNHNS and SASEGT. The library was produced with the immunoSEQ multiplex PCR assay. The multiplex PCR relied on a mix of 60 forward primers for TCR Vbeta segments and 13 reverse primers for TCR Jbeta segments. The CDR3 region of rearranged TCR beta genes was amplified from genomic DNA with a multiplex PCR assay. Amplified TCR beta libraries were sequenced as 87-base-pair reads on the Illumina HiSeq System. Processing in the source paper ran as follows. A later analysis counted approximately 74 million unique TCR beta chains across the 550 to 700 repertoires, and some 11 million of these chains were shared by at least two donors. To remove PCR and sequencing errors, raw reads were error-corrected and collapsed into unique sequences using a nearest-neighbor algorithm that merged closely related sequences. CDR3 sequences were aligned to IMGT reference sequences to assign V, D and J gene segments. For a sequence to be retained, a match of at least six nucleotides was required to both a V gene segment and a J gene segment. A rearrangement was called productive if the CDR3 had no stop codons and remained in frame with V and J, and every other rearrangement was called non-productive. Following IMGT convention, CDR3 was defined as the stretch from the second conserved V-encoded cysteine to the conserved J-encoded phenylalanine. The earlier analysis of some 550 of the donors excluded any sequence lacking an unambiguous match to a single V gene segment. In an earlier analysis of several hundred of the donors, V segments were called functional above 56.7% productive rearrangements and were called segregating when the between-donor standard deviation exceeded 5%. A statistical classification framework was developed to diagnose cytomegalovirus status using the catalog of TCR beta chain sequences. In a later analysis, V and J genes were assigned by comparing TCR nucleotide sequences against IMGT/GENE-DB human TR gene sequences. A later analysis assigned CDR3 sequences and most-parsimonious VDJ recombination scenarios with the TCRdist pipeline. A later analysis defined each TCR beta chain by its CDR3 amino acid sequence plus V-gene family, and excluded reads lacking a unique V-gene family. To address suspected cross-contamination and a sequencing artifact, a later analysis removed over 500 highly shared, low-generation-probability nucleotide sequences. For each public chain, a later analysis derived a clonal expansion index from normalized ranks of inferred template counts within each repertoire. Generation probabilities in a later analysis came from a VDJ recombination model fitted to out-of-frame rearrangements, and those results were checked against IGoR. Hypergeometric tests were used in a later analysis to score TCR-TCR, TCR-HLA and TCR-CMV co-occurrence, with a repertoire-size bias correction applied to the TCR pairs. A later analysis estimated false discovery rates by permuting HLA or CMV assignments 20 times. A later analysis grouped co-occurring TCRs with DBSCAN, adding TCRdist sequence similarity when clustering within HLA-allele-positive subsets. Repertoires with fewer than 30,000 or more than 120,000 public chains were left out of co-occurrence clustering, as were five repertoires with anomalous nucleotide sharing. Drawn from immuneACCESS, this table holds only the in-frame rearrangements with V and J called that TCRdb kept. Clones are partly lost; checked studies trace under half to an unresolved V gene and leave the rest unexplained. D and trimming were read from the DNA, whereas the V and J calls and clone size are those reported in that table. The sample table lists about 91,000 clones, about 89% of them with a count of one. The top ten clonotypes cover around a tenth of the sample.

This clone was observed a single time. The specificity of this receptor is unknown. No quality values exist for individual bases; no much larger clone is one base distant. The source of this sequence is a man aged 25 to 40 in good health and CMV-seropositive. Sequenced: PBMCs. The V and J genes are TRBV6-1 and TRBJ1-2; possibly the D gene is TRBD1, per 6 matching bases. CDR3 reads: CASSEALLRQARSYGYTF. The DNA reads TGTGCCAGCAGTGAAGCGCTTCTGAGACAGGCAAGATCCTATGGCTACACCTTC.